This T cell receptor beta chain is drawn from a study of blood T cell repertoires in COVID-19. Profiled with immunoSEQ multiplex PCR; TCRdb holds only in-frame clones, not every one. The sample yields about 330,000 clones, over 75% seen once. The CDR3 covers 14 residues. Trimming cost V 0 bases and J 7 bases, with 12 bases left between them. Germline values: CDR1 LGHNA, CDR2 YNFKEQ. The chain links TRBV4-2 to TRBJ1-1; D call uncertain. The clonotype comes from a woman between 25 and 40 years old who had recovered from COVID-19. Sequencing was done on a sample of PBMCs or T cells enriched from blood (not recorded which). The CDR3 reads CASSQDLQSFEAFF. As DNA, the CDR3 is TGTGCCAGCAGCCAAGATCTCCAGTCTTTTGAAGCTTTCTTT.